Following are 8 T cell receptor beta chains from one sample sequenced in a study of type 1 regulatory T cells. These receptors lack a known antigen. Each CDR3 protein is one row after TCRdb ran MiXCR on the reads. The table records approximately 43,000 distinct CDR3 sequences, 12% of them present only once. The sequencing sample was made of cultured non-Tr1 T cells, either the whole culture or a sorted T cell fraction (not recorded which). These receptors originate from a human donor in good health.

This sequence joins TRBV7-2 and TRBJ2-3; D gene uncertain. This CDR3 contains 14 residues. Germline V gene data show CDR1 as SGHTA and CDR2 as FQGNSA. Between the trimmed V and J ends, which lost 1 base and 6 bases, there was a span of 11 bases. The CDR3 here is CASSLGSRRDTQYF. In DNA, the CDR3 is TGTGCCAGCAGCTTAGGGTCCCGGCGGGATACGCAGTATTTT. Looking up the rest from reference TRBV7-2 and TRBJ2-3 gives the full variable domain: GAGVSQSPSNKVTEKGKDVELRCDPISGHTALYWYRQSLGQGLEFLIYFQGNSAPDKSGLPSDRFSAERTGGSVSTLTIQRTQQEDSAVYLCASSLGSRRDTQYFGPGTRLTVL.

This clonotype occurred a few times. J is TRBJ2-3 and V is TRBV28; 8 nucleotides align to TRBD2. Germline assignment: CDR1 MDHEN and CDR2 SYDVKM. This CDR3 region has 15 residues. V lost 5 bases, J lost 5 bases, and 9 bases stayed unmatched. The CDR3 sequence is CASSQSGSLGDTQYF. Written as DNA, the CDR3 is TGTGCCAGCAGTCAAAGCGGGAGTCTAGGAGATACGCAGTATTTT.

This clonotype was counted many times. The chain couples TRBV5-1 to TRBJ2-7, with TRBD1 as a possible D gene (6 bases). Between the trimmed V and J ends, which lost 4 bases and 7 bases, there was a span of 15 bases. CDR1 is SGHRS, CDR2 YFSETQ, per germline. CDR3 length: 13 residues. CDR3: CASSGRQVGEQYF. CDR3 nucleotide sequence: TGCGCCAGCAGCGGACGACAGGTTGGGGAGCAGTACTTC.

Worth noting for this clonotype: This may be a read error, as it is one base from a much larger clone. This chain joins TRBV28 and TRBJ2-3; 7 positions match TRBD2. CDR1 MDHEN and CDR2 SYDVKM come from the germline V gene. This CDR3 region has 16 residues. The CDR3 loop reads CTSSLASGMGRDTQYF. The CDR3 nucleotides read TGTACCAGCAGTTTGGCCAGCGGGATGGGGAGAGATACGCAGTATTTT.

This clonotype was picked up many times. The CDR3: CSARGGRAQEETQYF. As DNA, the CDR3 is TGCAGTGCTAGAGGGGGACGGGCACAGGAAGAGACCCAGTACTTC. The chain has TRBV20-1 and TRBJ2-5; D may match TRBD1 or TRBD2 (5 bases each). V was shortened by 1 base and J by 3 bases, with 15 bases between the two germline ends. Germline V gives CDR1 DFQATT, CDR2 SNEGSKA (reference sequence). This CDR3 spans 15 amino acids.

This clonotype was seen a handful of times. The chain couples TRBV7-2 to TRBJ2-3; 8 positions agree with TRBD2. The V gene end was trimmed by 4 bases and the J gene end by 2 bases; junction bases not matched to a gene: 2. The CDR3 runs 14 residues. Germline V gene data show CDR1 as SGHTA and CDR2 as FQGNSA. CDR3 loop: CASSYGLATDTQYF. As DNA, the CDR3 is TGTGCCAGCAGCTACGGACTAGCCACAGATACGCAGTATTTT.

This clonotype was picked up many times. The chain joins TRBV5-1 to TRBJ2-5; D assignment may be TRBD1 or TRBD2 (5 bases each). The V end lost 4 bases, the J end lost 6 bases, and 13 bases lay between the germline ends. The germline V gene encodes CDR1 SGHRS and CDR2 YFSETQ. CDR3 length: 13 residues. The CDR3 sequence is CASSEGPMQTQYF. CDR3 in DNA: TGCGCCAGCAGCGAGGGACCGATGCAGACCCAGTACTTC.

This clonotype appeared a few times. The chain recombines TRBV9 with TRBJ2-2; 8 nucleotides match TRBD1. Germline V gene sequence: CDR1 SGDLS, CDR2 YYNGEE. With 7 bases clipped from V and 1 base from J, the junction kept 9 bases outside the gene matches. The CDR3 sequence is 16 residues long. The CDR3, as DNA: TGTGCCAGCTCCATGTCCGGGACAGGGAACACCGGGGAGCTGTTTTTT. This translates into CASSMSGTGNTGELFF.